This T cell receptor (beta chain) was sequenced during a study of regulatory T cells in long-lasting Graves disease. Study details: Newly diagnosed Graves' patients had under 3 months of antithyroid drugs.

CDR1 and CDR2 (germline): SGHAT, FQNNGV. The CDR3 has 13 residues. The ends were cut back, 6 bases at V and 5 bases at J, with 13 bases in the middle. Study-wide results and limits: Having only a small sample size may have limited accuracy.

The TCR beta library used iRepertoire HTBI primers with Arm-PCR amplification of CDR3. TCRdb analysed the multiplex PCR reads with MiXCR anew, one entry per CDR3 protein. This sample carries about 540,000 distinct CDR3 sequences, 13% of them seen once, and the ten largest clones take roughly a tenth. This clonotype was picked up many times. What it recognizes is unknown. Indicated time point: newly diagnosed GD, antithyroid drugs for less than 3 months. PBMC-derived RNA was used for the TCR library. These data also formed part of another study, on T cells in Graves' hyperthyroidism and ophthalmopathy. That publication notes: Hyperthyroidism patients were newly diagnosed, had disease duration under 2 months, and were aged 18 to 65 years. Patients showing uncontrolled infection, other autoimmune disease, pregnancy or lactation were ineligible.

V and J are TRBV11-2 and TRBJ1-2; possible D gene TRBD1, 5 bases. The TCR was taken from a young man with Graves disease. The starting material was peripheral blood mononuclear cells (PBMCs), obtained at new diagnosis, from a patient treated with antithyroid drugs. CDR3 sequence: CASRPQAAYGYTF. CDR3 bases: TGTGCCAGCAGACCACAGGCTGCATATGGCTACACCTTC.